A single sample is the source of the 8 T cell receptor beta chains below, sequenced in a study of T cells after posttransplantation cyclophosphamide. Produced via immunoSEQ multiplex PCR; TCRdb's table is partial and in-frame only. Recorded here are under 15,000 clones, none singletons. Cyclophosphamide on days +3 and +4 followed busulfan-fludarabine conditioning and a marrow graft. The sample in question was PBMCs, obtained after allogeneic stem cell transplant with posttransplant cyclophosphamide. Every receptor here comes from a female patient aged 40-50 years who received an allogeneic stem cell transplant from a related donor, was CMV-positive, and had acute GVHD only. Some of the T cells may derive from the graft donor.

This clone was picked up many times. The CDR3 coding sequence is TGTGCCATCAGGCCCTGGGAGGGGGACACTGAAGCTTTCTTT. The encoded protein is CAIRPWEGDTEAFF. This chain uses TRBV10-3 with TRBJ1-1; D is perhaps TRBD1 (6 bases). The CDR3 has 14 residues. V dropped 6 bases and J dropped 3 bases, with 14 bases sitting between them. Per germline, CDR1 ENHRY and CDR2 SYGVKD.

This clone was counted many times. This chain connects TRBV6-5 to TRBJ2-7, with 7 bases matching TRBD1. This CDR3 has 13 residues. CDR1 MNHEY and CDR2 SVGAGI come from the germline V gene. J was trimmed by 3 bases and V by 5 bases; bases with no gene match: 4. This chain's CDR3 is CASSLTGDYEQYF. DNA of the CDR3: TGTGCCAGCAGTCTTACAGGGGACTACGAGCAGTACTTC.

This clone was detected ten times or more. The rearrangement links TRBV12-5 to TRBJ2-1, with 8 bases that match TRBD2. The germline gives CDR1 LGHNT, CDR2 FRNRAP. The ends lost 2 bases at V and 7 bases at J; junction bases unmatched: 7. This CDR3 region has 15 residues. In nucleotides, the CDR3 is TGTGCTAGTGGTTTGCCCCTTGGACTAGCTAATGAGCAGTTCTTC. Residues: CASGLPLGLANEQFF.

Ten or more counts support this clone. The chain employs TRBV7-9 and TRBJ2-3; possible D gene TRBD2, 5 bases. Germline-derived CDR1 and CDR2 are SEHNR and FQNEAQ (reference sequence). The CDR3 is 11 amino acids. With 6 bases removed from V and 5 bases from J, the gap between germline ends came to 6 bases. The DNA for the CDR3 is TGTGCCAGCAGTGAGGGAGATACGCAGTATTTT. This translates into CASSEGDTQYF.

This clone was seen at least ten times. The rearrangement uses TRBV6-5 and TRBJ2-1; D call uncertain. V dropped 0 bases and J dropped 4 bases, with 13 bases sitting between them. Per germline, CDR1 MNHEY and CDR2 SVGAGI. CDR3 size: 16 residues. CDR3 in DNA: TGTGCCAGCAGTTACTCTGTAAACAGCCCTTACAATGAGCAGTTCTTC. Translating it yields CASSYSVNSPYNEQFF.

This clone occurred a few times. Here the CDR3 reads CASSFTGAREKLFF. In DNA, the CDR3 is TGTGCCAGCAGCTTTACAGGGGCTCGAGAAAAACTGTTTTTT. This rearrangement joins TRBV7-9 to TRBJ1-4; 7 bases line up with TRBD1. Germline loops: CDR1 SEHNR, CDR2 FQNEAQ (reference sequence). V gave up 3 bases and J gave up 8 bases; unmatched junction bases: 6. This CDR3 has 14 residues.

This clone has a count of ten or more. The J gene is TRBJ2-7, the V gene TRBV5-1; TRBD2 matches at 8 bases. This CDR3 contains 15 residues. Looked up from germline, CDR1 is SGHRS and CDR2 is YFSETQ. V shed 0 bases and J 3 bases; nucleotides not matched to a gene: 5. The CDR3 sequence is CASSLVRAGGYEQYF. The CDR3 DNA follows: TGCGCCAGCAGCTTGGTCCGTGCGGGGGGCTACGAGCAGTACTTC. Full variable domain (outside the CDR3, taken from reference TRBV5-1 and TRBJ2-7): KAGVTQTPRYLIKTRGQQVTLSCSPISGHRSVSWYQQTPGQGLQFLFEYFSETQRNKGNFPGRFSGRQFSNSRSEMNVSTLELGDSALYLCASSLVRAGGYEQYFGPGTRLTVT.

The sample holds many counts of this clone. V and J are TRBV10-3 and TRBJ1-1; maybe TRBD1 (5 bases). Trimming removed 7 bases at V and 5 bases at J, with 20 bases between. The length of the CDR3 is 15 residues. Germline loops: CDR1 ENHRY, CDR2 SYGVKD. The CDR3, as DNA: TGTGCCATCATGGCCGCGATAGGGGTCGGGACTGAAGCTTTCTTT. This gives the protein CAIMAAIGVGTEAFF.